This paragraph covers one T cell receptor (beta chain) sequence. Profiled with immunoSEQ multiplex PCR; TCRdb holds only in-frame clones, not every one. The data show roughly 93,000 clones, 91% seen once. The sample is drawn from a study of T cell changes during pregnancy in multiple sclerosis. The CDR3 is 13 residues long. Germline lookup yields CDR1 SGHTA and CDR2 FQGTGA. V was pared by 3 bases and J by 5 bases, with 10 bases between. The receptor's source is a female donor in good health, enrolled as a control in a pregnancy study. This chain connects TRBV7-3 to TRBJ1-2, with unresolved D. Sequencing used peripheral blood, obtained in the first trimester of pregnancy. The CDR3 spells CASSLGSRYGYTF. CDR3 DNA: TGTGCCAGCAGCTTGGGCAGCCGATATGGCTACACCTTC.